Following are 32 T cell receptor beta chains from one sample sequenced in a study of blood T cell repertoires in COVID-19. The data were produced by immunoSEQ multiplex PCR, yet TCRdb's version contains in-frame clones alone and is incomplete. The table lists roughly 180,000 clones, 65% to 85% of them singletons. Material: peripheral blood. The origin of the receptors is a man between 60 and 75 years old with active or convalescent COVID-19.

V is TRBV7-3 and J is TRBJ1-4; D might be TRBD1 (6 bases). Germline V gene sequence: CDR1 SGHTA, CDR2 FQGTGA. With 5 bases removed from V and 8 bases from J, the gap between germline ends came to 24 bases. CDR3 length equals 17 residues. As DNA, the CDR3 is TGTGCCAGCAGCGCCGGGAAGGGAGCACCGGGGGGCGAAAAACTGTTTTTT. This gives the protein CASSAGKGAPGGEKLFF.

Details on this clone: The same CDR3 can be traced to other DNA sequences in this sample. The DNA of the CDR3 is TGTGCCAGCAGCTCAGACAGGGGGCGCACAGATACGCAGTATTTT. Encoded protein: CASSSDRGRTDTQYF. V usage is TRBV7-2 and J usage is TRBJ2-3, with 10 nucleotides matching TRBD1. Germline values: CDR1 SGHTA, CDR2 FQGNSA. The CDR3 covers 15 residues. Trimming removed 4 bases from V and 1 base from J; junction bases left unmatched: 2.

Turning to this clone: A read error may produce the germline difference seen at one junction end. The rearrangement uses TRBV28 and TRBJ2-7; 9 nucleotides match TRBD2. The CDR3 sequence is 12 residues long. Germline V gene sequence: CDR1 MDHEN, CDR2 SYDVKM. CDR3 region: CASGLGAGGPHF. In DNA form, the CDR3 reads TGTGCCAGCGGACTTGGGGCGGGAGGGCCGCACTTC.

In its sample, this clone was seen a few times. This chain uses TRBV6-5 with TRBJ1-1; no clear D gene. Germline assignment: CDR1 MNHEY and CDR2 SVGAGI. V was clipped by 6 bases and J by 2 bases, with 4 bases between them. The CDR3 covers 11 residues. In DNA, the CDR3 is TGTGCCAGCAGAGCAAACACTGAAGCTTTCTTT. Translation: CASRANTEAFF.

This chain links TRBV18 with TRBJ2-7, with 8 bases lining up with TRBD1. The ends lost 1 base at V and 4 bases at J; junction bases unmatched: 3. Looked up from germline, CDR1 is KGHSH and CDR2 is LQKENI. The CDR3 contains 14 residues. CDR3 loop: CASSPRGQGYEQYF. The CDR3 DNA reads TGTGCCAGCTCACCACGAGGACAGGGTTACGAGCAGTACTTC.

Here the CDR3 DNA reads TGTGCCAGCAGCCCCGGGACTGGCGGTACGCAGTATTTT. It yields the protein CASSPGTGGTQYF. The chain employs TRBV7-2 and TRBJ2-3; maybe TRBD2 (6 bases). The CDR3 sequence is 13 residues long. V dropped 5 bases and J dropped 8 bases, with 14 bases sitting between them. Germline CDR1 and CDR2: SGHTA and FQGNSA.

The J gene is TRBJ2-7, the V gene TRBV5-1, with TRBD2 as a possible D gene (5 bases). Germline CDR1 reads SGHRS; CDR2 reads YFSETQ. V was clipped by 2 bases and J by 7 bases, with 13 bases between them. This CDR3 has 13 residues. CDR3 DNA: TGCGCCAGCAGCTTTCGGACTGTGGGAGAGCAGTACTTC. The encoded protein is CASSFRTVGEQYF.

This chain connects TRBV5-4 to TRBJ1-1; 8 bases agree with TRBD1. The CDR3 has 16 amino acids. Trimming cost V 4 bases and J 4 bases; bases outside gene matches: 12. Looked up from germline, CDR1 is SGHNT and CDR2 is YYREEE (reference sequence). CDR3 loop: CASSPRSQDRATEAFF. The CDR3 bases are TGTGCCAGCAGCCCACGATCCCAGGACAGGGCCACTGAAGCTTTCTTT.

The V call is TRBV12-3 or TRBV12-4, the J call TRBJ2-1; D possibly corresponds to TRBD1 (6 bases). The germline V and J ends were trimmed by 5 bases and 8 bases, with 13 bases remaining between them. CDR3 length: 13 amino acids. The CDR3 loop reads CASSKDSIDEQFF. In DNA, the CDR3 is TGTGCCAGCAGTAAGGACAGTATCGATGAGCAGTTCTTC.

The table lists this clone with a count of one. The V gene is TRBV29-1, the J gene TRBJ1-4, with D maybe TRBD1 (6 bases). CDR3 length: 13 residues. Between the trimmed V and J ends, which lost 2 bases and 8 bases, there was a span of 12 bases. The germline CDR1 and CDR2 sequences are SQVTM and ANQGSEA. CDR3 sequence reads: CSVETGGGEKLFF. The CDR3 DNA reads TGCAGCGTTGAAACGGGGGGCGGCGAAAAACTGTTTTTT.

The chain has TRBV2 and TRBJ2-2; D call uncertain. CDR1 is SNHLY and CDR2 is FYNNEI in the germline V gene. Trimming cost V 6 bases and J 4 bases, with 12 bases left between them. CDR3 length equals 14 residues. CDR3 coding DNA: TGTGCCAGCAGCCCCAGAAGAGGCACCGGGGAGCTGTTTTTT. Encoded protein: CASSPRRGTGELFF. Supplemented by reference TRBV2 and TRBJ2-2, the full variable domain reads EPEVTQTPSHQVTQMGQEVILRCVPISNHLYFYWYRQILGQKVEFLVSFYNNEISEKSEIFDDQFSVERPDGSNFTLKIRSTKLEDSAMYFCASSPRRGTGELFFGEGSRLTVL.

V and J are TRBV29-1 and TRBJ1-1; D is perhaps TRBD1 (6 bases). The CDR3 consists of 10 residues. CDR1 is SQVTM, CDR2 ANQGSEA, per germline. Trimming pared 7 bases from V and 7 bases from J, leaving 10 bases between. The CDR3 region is CSGMDSEAFF. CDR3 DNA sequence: TGCAGCGGAATGGACAGTGAAGCTTTCTTT.

CDR3 sequence: CASSPPTRNTGELFF. The CDR3 nucleotides read TGTGCCAGCTCACCACCGACTAGAAACACCGGGGAGCTGTTTTTT. The genes are TRBV18 and TRBJ2-2, with D perhaps matching TRBD2 (6 bases). Germline V lookup: CDR1 KGHSH, CDR2 LQKENI. This CDR3 comprises 15 residues. V lost 0 bases to trimming and J lost 2 bases, with 7 bases between them.

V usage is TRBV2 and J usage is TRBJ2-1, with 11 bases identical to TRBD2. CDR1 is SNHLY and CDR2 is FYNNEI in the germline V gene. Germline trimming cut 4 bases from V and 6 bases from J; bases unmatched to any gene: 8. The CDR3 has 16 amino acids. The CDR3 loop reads CASSVGLAGGRNEQFF. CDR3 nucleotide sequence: TGTGCCAGCAGTGTCGGTCTAGCGGGAGGTCGCAATGAGCAGTTCTTC.

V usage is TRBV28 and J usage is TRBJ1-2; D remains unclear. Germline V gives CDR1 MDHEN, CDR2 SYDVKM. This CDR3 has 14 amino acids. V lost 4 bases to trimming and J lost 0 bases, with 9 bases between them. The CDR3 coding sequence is TGTGCCAGCAGTTGGTCCCCAGCTAACTATGGCTACACCTTC. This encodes CASSWSPANYGYTF.

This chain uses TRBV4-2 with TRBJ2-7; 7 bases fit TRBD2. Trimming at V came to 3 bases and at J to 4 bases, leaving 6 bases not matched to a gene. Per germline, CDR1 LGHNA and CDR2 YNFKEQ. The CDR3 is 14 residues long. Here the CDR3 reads CASSQLGGPYEQYF. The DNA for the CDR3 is TGTGCCAGCAGCCAGCTGGGAGGGCCTTACGAGCAGTACTTC.

The CDR3 here is CASRPVGGTSSYEQYF. DNA for the CDR3: TGTGCCAGCAGGCCCGTGGGCGGGACCAGCTCCTACGAGCAGTACTTC. V is TRBV28 and J is TRBJ2-7; D possibly corresponds to TRBD2 (6 bases). Trimming removed 6 bases from V and 0 bases from J, with 18 bases in between. CDR1 and CDR2 (germline): MDHEN, SYDVKM. The length of the CDR3 is 16 residues.

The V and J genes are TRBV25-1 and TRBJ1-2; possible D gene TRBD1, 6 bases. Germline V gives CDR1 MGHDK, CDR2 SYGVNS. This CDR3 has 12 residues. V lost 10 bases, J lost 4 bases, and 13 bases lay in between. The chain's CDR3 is CATQTGVYGYTF. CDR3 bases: TGTGCCACCCAGACAGGAGTCTATGGCTACACCTTC.

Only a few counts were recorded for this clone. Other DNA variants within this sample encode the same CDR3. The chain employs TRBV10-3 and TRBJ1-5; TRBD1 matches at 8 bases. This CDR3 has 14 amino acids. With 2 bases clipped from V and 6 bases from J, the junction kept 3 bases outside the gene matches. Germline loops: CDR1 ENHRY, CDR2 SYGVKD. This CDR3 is CAISEGQGGQPQHF. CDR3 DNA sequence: TGTGCCATCAGTGAGGGACAGGGTGGTCAGCCCCAGCATTTT.

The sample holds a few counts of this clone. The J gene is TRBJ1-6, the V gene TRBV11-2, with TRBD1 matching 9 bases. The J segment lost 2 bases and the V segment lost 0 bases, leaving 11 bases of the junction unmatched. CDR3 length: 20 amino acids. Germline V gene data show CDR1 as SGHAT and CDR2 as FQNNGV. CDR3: CASSLDQAGTGSPYNSPLHF. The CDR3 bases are TGTGCCAGCAGCTTAGATCAGGCGGGGACAGGGAGCCCCTATAATTCACCCCTCCACTTT.

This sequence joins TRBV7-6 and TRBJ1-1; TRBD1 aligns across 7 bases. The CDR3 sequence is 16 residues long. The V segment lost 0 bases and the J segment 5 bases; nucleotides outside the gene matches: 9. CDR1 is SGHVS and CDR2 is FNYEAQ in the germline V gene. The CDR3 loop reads CASSLAMTGSGTEAFF. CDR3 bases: TGTGCCAGCAGCTTAGCTATGACAGGGAGCGGGACTGAAGCTTTCTTT. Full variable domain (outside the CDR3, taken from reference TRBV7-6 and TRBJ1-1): GAGVSQSPRYKVTKRGQDVALRCDPISGHVSLYWYRQALGQGPEFLTYFNYEAQQDKSGLPNDRFSAERPEGSISTLTIQRTEQRDSAMYRCASSLAMTGSGTEAFFGQGTRLTVV.

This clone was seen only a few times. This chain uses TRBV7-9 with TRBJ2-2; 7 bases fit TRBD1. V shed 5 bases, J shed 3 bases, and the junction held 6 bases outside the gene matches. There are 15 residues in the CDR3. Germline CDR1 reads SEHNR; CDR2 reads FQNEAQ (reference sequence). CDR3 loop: CASSIRQGYTGELFF. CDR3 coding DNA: TGTGCCAGCAGCATTAGACAGGGCTACACCGGGGAGCTGTTTTTT.

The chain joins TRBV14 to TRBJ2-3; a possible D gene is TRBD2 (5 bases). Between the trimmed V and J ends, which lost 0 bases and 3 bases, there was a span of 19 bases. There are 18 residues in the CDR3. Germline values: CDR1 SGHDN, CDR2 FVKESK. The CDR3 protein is CASSQDLGGQTLTDTQYF. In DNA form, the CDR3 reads TGTGCCAGCAGCCAAGATCTTGGCGGGCAGACCTTAACAGATACGCAGTATTTT.

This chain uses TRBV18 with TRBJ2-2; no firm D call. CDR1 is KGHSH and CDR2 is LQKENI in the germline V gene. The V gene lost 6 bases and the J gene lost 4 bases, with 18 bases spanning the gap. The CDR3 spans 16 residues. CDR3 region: CASSPSRLPFTGELFF. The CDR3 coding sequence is TGTGCCAGCTCGCCGTCGAGGCTTCCTTTCACCGGGGAGCTGTTTTTT.

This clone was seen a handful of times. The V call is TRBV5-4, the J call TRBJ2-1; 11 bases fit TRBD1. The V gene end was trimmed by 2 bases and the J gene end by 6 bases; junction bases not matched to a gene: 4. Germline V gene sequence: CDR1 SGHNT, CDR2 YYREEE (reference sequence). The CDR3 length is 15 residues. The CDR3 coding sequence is TGTGCCAGCAGCTTAGGGGGACAGGGGGGCAATGAGCAGTTCTTC. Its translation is CASSLGGQGGNEQFF.

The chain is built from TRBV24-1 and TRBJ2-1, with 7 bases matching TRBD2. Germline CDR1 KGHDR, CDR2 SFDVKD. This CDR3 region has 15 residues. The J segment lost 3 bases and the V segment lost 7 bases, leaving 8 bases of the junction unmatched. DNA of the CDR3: TGTGCCACCAGGGATCGGGAGGACTTCTACAATGAGCAGTTCTTC. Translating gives CATRDREDFYNEQFF.

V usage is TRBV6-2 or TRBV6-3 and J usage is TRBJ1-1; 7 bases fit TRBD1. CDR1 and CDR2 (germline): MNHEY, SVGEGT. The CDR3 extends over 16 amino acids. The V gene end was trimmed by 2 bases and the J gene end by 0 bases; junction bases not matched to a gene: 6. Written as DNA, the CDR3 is TGTGCCAGCAGTTACAAAGACAGGGATATGAACACTGAAGCTTTCTTT. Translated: CASSYKDRDMNTEAFF.

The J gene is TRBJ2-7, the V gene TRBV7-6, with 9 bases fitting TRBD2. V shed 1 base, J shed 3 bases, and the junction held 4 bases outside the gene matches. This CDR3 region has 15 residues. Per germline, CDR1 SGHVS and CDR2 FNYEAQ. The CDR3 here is CASSLDVSGSYEQYF. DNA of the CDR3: TGTGCCAGCAGCTTAGATGTTAGCGGGAGCTACGAGCAGTACTTC.

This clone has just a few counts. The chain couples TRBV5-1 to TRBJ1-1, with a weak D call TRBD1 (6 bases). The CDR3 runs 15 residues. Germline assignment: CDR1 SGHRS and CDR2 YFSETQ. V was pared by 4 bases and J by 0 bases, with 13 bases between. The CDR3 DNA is TGCGCCAGCAGCGGAGAGACAGGATTGAACACTGAAGCTTTCTTT. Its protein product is CASSGETGLNTEAFF.

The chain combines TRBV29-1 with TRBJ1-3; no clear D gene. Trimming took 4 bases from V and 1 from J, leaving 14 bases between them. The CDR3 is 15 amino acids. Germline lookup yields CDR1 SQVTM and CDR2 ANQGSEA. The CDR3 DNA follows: TGCAGCGTTGCAGACGCCCAGTGGTCTGGAAACACCATATATTTT. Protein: CSVADAQWSGNTIYF. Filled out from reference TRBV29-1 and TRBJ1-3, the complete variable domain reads SAVISQKPSRDICQRGTSLTIQCQVDSQVTMMFWYRQQPGQSLTLIATANQGSEATYESGFVIDKFPISRPNLTFSTLTVSNMSPEDSSIYLCSVADAQWSGNTIYFGEGSWLTVV.

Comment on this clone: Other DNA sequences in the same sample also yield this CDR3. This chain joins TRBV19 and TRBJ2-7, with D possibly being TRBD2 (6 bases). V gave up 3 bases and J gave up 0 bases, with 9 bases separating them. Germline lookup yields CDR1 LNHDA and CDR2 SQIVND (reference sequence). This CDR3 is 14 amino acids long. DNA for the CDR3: TGTGCCAGTAGTATCGGGCGGGGCTCCTACGAGCAGTACTTC. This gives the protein CASSIGRGSYEQYF. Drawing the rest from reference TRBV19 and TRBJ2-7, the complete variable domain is DGGITQSPKYLFRKEGQNVTLSCEQNLNHDAMYWYRQDPGQGLRLIYYSQIVNDFQKGDIAEGYSVSREKKESFPLTVTSAQKNPTAFYLCASSIGRGSYEQYFGPGTRLTVT.

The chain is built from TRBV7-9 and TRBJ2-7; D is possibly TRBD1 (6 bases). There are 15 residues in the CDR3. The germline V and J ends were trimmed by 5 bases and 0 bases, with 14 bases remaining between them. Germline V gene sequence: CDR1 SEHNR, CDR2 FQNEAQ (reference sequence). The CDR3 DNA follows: TGTGCCAGCAGCCCCCGCAGGACAGACTCCTACGAGCAGTACTTC. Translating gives CASSPRRTDSYEQYF.